This T cell receptor (beta chain) came from a study of PD-L1 blockade in urothelial cancer. Study-level background: Blood analyses occurred 3 weeks (second dose) and 6 weeks post treatment start. Blood samples had a median of 141,255 T cells, more than 65,000 unique TCRs, and clonality roughly 0.088. Study outcomes and limitations: At 3 weeks on treatment, tumor-associated clones expanded more with durable benefit.

V was pared by 3 bases and J by 0 bases, with 15 bases between. The CDR3 spans 18 residues. The V gene's germline CDR1 is KGHSH and CDR2 LQKENI. As to this clone: Its specificity is unknown.

As for time point: pretreatment peripheral blood. Patients suffered from locally advanced or metastatic urothelial carcinoma. The table came from immunoSEQ multiplex PCR; TCRdb's copy has only in-frame clones and leaves some out. The sample has tens of thousands of clones, around four fifths seen once. This chain joins TRBV18 and TRBJ2-6, with D unresolved. The TCR was taken from a man at least 80 years old with urothelial cancer. Here the sequenced sample was PBMCs, taken around atezolizumab (anti-PD-L1) treatment. The CDR3 DNA sequence: TGTGCCAGCTCACCGGCTGGCAGTATCAGCTCTGGGGCCAACGTCCTGACTTTC. Translation gives CASSPAGSISSGANVLTF.